This TCR beta chain is from a study of cytomegalovirus exposure and HLA in healthy donors. At the level of the study: Most donors, around 81% of over 300 genotyped, fell in the Caucasian-associated ancestry cluster. Study conclusions and caveats: Sequences of the TCR beta chain were said to predict the HLA-A and HLA-B alleles of most subjects accurately. There were 160 or so TCR beta chains listed as cytomegalovirus-associated.

Regarding this clone: Its specificity is unknown.

It was with 60 Vbeta and 13 Jbeta primers that the PCR ran. Repertoires were generated with immunoSEQ multiplex PCR, while TCRdb's copy carries only in-frame clones and drops some. The sample data list about 32,000 clones. This CDR3 spans 16 amino acids. Germline assignment: CDR1 LGHNA and CDR2 YSLEER. V was trimmed by 0 bases and J by 4 bases, leaving 16 bases between them. Sample: PBMCs. The TCR originated in a female donor in good health and CMV-seronegative. The rearrangement links TRBV4-3 to TRBJ2-7; maybe TRBD2 (6 bases). The CDR3 here is CASSQDIGLSTYEQYF. The CDR3 DNA reads TGCGCCAGCAGCCAAGATATTGGACTATCAACTTACGAGCAGTACTTC.